Below are 19 T cell receptor beta chains sequenced from a single sample in a study of control samples from healthy donors and cancer patients. This table comes from immunoSEQ multiplex PCR, and its TCRdb copy is limited to in-frame clones, with some not included. Of 200,000 or so clones in the sample, about 95% are singletons; the top ten hold over 1.2%. Material for sequencing was blood. The receptors come from a man over 45 in good health.

Comments on this clone: In the same sample, other DNA sequences code for this CDR3. This rearrangement joins TRBV6-1 to TRBJ1-5, with a weak D call TRBD1 (6 bases). V gave up 2 bases and J gave up 7 bases, with 6 bases separating them. CDR1 and CDR2 (germline): MNHNS, SASEGT. The CDR3 consists of 12 residues. CDR3 residues: CASSERGQPQHF. The CDR3 bases are TGTGCCAGCAGTGAAAGGGGGCAGCCCCAGCATTTT.

V is TRBV2 and J is TRBJ2-4, with a tentative D call TRBD2 (5 bases). Germline values: CDR1 SNHLY, CDR2 FYNNEI. V was clipped by 11 bases and J by 8 bases, with 10 bases between them. CDR3 size: 10 residues. CDR3 DNA sequence: TGTGCCGGGAGAAGGGACATTCAGTACTTC. It yields the protein CAGRRDIQYF.

The genes are TRBV4-1 and TRBJ1-1; 8 bases match TRBD1. CDR3 length: 16 amino acids. V lost 1 base, J lost 5 bases, and 9 bases stayed unmatched. Germline CDR1 reads MGHRA; CDR2 reads YSYEKL. This CDR3 is CASSQGPQGGTTEAFF. The CDR3 region has the DNA TGCGCCAGCAGCCAAGGCCCACAGGGGGGAACGACTGAAGCTTTCTTT.

J is TRBJ1-1 and V is TRBV27; perhaps TRBD1 as D (5 bases). Trimming stripped 6 bases from V and 3 bases from J, with 11 bases between. Germline V gene lookup returns CDR1 MNHEY and CDR2 SMNVEV (reference sequence). The CDR3 runs to 13 residues. The CDR3: CASRLRVDTEAFF. The CDR3 DNA sequence: TGTGCCAGCAGGCTCAGGGTGGACACTGAAGCTTTCTTT.

This chain connects TRBV11-2 to TRBJ2-5, with TRBD1 matching over 9 bases. Germline CDR1 and CDR2: SGHAT and FQNNGV. The CDR3 totals 14 residues. Germline trimming cut 4 bases from V and 4 bases from J; bases unmatched to any gene: 4. The CDR3 region has the DNA TGTGCCAGCAGCTCAGGACAGGGGAGAGAGACCCAGTACTTC. Amino acids: CASSSGQGRETQYF.

V gene TRBV9 combines with J gene TRBJ1-2; TRBD1 is a possible D gene (5 bases). Looked up from germline, CDR1 is SGDLS and CDR2 is YYNGEE. Trimming pared 0 bases from V and 8 bases from J, leaving 11 bases between. CDR3 length equals 13 residues. DNA of the CDR3: TGTGCCAGCAGCGTAGAAGGTTGGGGGGGCTACACCTTC. Protein sequence: CASSVEGWGGYTF.

V is TRBV9 and J is TRBJ2-5; D uncertain. Trimming pared 3 bases from V and 5 bases from J, leaving 8 bases between. CDR3 length equals 12 residues. Germline V gene sequence: CDR1 SGDLS, CDR2 YYNGEE. The CDR3 reads CASSDRAETQYF. As DNA, the CDR3 is TGTGCCAGCAGCGACCGAGCGGAGACCCAGTACTTC.

Notes on this clone: Other DNA sequences in the sample encode the same CDR3. The genes are TRBV9 and TRBJ2-1; D is ambiguous. This CDR3 region has 14 residues. Germline CDR1 and CDR2: SGDLS and YYNGEE. With 1 base removed from V and 0 bases from J, the gap between germline ends came to 5 bases. CDR3 bases: TGTGCCAGCAGCGTACAGAGCTCCTACAATGAGCAGTTCTTC. Its protein is CASSVQSSYNEQFF.

The chain uses TRBV19 and TRBJ1-6; D uncertain. This CDR3 comprises 14 residues. Germline assignment: CDR1 LNHDA and CDR2 SQIVND (reference sequence). Trimming cost V 5 bases and J 9 bases, with 14 bases left between them. The CDR3 DNA is TGTGCCAGTAGTTTTCGGGGTAGAGGTTCACCCCTCCACTTT. The encoded protein is CASSFRGRGSPLHF.

This chain links TRBV7-7 with TRBJ2-3; 9 bases fit TRBD1. Trimming removed 5 bases from V and 5 bases from J; junction bases left unmatched: 8. Germline loops: CDR1 SSHAT, CDR2 FNYEAQ (reference sequence). This CDR3 has 15 amino acids. The CDR3 nucleotides are TGTGCCAGCAGCCAAGGGACAGGGAATCTAGATACGCAGTATTTT. This translates into CASSQGTGNLDTQYF.

In this sample, this clone turned up once. This chain uses TRBV7-2 with TRBJ2-6; D is undetermined. The length of the CDR3 is 15 residues. Germline V gene sequence: CDR1 SGHTA, CDR2 FQGNSA. V dropped 3 bases and J dropped 0 bases, with 6 bases sitting between them. The DNA of the CDR3 is TGTGCCAGCAGCTTTCGAAACTCTGGGGCCAACGTCCTGACTTTC. Translated: CASSFRNSGANVLTF.

The CDR3: CATSESGNTIYF. The CDR3 DNA is TGTGCCACCAGTGAATCTGGAAACACCATATATTTT. The rearrangement uses TRBV24-1 and TRBJ1-3; D is uncertain. V lost 4 bases to trimming and J lost 1 base, with 1 base between them. This CDR3 spans 12 amino acids. Germline V lookup: CDR1 KGHDR, CDR2 SFDVKD.

The rearrangement uses TRBV5-1 and TRBJ2-3; 11 bases are shared with TRBD2. CDR1 is SGHRS and CDR2 is YFSETQ in the germline V gene. This CDR3 region has 15 residues. V lost 5 bases, J lost 0 bases, and 2 bases stayed unmatched. As DNA, the CDR3 is TGCGCCAGCAGGGGACTAGCGGCTAGCACAGATACGCAGTATTTT. Translated: CASRGLAASTDTQYF.

This chain uses TRBV4-1 with TRBJ1-6; 9 bases are shared with TRBD1. The CDR3 is 13 amino acids. The germline CDR1 and CDR2 sequences are MGHRA and YSYEKL. V was pared by 6 bases and J by 6 bases, with 0 bases of the junction left unmatched. CDR3 bases: TGCGCCAGCAGGGGACAGGGTAATTCACCCCTCCACTTT. The encoded protein is CASRGQGNSPLHF.

This chain joins TRBV18 and TRBJ1-6; D not resolved. CDR1 and CDR2 (germline): KGHSH, LQKENI. Trimming pared 6 bases from V and 0 bases from J, leaving 12 bases between. This CDR3 has 16 residues. In nucleotides, the CDR3 is TGTGCCAGCTCGGGTGAACGTAGCTCCTATAATTCACCCCTCCACTTT. It specifies CASSGERSSYNSPLHF.

In its sample, this clone was seen once. V usage is TRBV24-1 and J usage is TRBJ2-1, with TRBD2 matching 15 bases. The CDR3 spans 17 residues. Looked up from germline, CDR1 is KGHDR and CDR2 is SFDVKD. Trimming took 3 bases from V and 12 from J; bases not matched to a gene: 11. CDR3 nucleotide sequence: TGTGCCACCAGTGATCCCGGACTAGCGGGGGGGATCCCCGGGCAGTTCTTC. This codes for CATSDPGLAGGIPGQFF.

The chain combines TRBV7-8 with TRBJ1-5; D ambiguous. Germline assignment: CDR1 SGHVS and CDR2 FQNEAQ. CDR3 length equals 12 residues. The V end was cut by 6 bases, the J end by 0 bases, with 3 bases between. CDR3 sequence reads: CASSYSNQPQHF. DNA of the CDR3: TGTGCCAGCAGTTATAGCAATCAGCCCCAGCATTTT.

The chain links TRBV2 to TRBJ1-1, with D hard to call. V dropped 6 bases and J dropped 3 bases, with 14 bases sitting between them. Germline V gene lookup returns CDR1 SNHLY and CDR2 FYNNEI. This CDR3 region has 14 residues. The CDR3, as DNA: TGTGCCAGCAGCGACCCCGAGGTAGACACTGAAGCTTTCTTT. Protein product: CASSDPEVDTEAFF.

The chain links TRBV9 to TRBJ2-5; maybe TRBD1 (6 bases). Looked up from germline, CDR1 is SGDLS and CDR2 is YYNGEE. Trimming cost V 4 bases and J 4 bases, with 23 bases left between them. The length of the CDR3 is 17 residues. CDR3 sequence: CASSLGWGPQDRETQYF. Here the CDR3 DNA reads TGTGCCAGCAGCCTCGGATGGGGGCCGCAGGACCGAGAGACCCAGTACTTC.